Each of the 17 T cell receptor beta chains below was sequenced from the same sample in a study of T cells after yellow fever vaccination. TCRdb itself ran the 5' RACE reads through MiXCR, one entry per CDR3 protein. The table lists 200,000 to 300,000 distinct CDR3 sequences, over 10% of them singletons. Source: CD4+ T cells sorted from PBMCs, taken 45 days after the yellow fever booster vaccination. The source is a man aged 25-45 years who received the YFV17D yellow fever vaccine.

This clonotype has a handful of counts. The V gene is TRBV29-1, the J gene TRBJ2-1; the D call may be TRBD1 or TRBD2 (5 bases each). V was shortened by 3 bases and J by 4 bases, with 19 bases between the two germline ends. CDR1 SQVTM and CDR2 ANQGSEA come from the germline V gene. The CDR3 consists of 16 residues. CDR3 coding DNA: TGCAGCGTTGAGGCCACCGGGACGCCAACTTACAATGAGCAGTTCTTC. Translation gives CSVEATGTPTYNEQFF.

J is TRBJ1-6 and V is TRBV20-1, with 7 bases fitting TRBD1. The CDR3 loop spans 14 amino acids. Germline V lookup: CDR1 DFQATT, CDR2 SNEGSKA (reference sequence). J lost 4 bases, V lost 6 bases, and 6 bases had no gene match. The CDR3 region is CSALRDRYNSPLHF. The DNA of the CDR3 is TGCAGTGCCCTTCGGGACAGATATAATTCACCCCTCCACTTT.

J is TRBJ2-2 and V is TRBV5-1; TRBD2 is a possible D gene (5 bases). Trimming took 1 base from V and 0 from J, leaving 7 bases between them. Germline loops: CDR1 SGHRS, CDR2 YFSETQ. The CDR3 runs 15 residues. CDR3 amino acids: CASSLLASNTGELFF. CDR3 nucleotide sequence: TGCGCCAGCAGCTTGTTAGCGTCGAACACCGGGGAGCTGTTTTTT.

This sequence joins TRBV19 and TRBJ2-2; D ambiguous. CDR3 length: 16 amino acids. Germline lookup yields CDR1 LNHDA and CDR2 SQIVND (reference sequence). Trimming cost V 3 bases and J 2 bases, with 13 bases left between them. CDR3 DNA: TGTGCCAGTAGTATTCTTCGGGCCGGTAACACCGGGGAGCTGTTTTTT. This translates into CASSILRAGNTGELFF.

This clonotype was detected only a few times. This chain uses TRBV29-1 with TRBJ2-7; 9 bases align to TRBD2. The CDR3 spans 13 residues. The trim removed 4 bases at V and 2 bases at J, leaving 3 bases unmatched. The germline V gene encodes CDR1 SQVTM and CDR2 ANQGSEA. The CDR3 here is CSVVGGRAYEQYF. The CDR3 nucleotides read TGCAGCGTTGTTGGCGGGAGGGCCTACGAGCAGTACTTC.

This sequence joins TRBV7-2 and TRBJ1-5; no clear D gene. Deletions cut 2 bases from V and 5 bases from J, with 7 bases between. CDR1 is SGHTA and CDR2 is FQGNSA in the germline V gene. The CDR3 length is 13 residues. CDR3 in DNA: TGTGCCAGCAGCTTACAACCGGATCAGCCCCAGCATTTT. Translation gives CASSLQPDQPQHF.

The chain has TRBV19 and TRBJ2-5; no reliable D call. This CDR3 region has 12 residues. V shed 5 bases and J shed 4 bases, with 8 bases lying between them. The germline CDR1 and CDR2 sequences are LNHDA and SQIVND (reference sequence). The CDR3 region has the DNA TGTGCCAGTAGTGATGGTCTAGAGACCCAGTACTTC. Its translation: CASSDGLETQYF.

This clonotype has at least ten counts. DNA of the CDR3: TGCAGTGCTTCCGGGACTAGCGGGTGGAACACAGATACGCAGTATTTT. Protein: CSASGTSGWNTDTQYF. The V gene is TRBV20-1, the J gene TRBJ2-3, with TRBD2 identical over 12 bases. Germline-derived CDR1 and CDR2 are DFQATT and SNEGSKA (reference sequence). The CDR3 loop spans 16 amino acids. V lost 5 bases and J lost 2; bases outside the gene matches: 8.

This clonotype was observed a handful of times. In nucleotides, the CDR3 is TGTGCCACCAGCAGAGTCAGCAGGGGCCATGAGCAGTTCTTC. Translation: CATSRVSRGHEQFF. The rearrangement links TRBV15 to TRBJ2-1; perhaps TRBD1 as D (6 bases). Deletions cut 1 base from V and 8 bases from J, with 12 bases between. The CDR3 totals 14 residues. Germline values: CDR1 LNHNV, CDR2 YYDKDF (reference sequence).

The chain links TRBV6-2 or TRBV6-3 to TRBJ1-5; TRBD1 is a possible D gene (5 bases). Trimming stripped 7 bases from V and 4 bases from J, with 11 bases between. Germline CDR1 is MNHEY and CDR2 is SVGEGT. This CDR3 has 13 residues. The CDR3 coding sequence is TGTGCCAGCAAAGCTGGGGGAAATCAGCCCCAGCATTTT. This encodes CASKAGGNQPQHF.

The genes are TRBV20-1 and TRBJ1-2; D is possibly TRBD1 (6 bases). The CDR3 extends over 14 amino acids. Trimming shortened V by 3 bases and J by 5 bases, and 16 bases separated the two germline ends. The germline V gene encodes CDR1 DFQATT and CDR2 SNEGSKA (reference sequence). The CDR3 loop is CSARDSWGRYGYTF. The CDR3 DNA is TGCAGTGCTAGGGACAGTTGGGGTAGATATGGCTACACCTTC.

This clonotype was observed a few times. DNA of the CDR3: TGCAGCGTTGGTAGCGGGAGGGCCTTTTTTCAGACCCAGTACTTC. The encoded protein is CSVGSGRAFFQTQYF. The gene calls are TRBV29-1 and TRBJ2-5; 11 nucleotides line up with TRBD2. The J segment lost 6 bases and the V segment lost 4 bases, leaving 10 bases of the junction unmatched. Germline CDR1 is SQVTM and CDR2 is ANQGSEA. The length of the CDR3 is 15 residues.

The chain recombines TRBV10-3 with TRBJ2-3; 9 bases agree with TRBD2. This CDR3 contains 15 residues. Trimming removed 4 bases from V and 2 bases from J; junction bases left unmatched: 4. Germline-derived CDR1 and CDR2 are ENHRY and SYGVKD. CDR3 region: CAISGAGGVTDTQYF. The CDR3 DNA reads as TGTGCCATCAGTGGGGCGGGAGGGGTCACAGATACGCAGTATTTT.

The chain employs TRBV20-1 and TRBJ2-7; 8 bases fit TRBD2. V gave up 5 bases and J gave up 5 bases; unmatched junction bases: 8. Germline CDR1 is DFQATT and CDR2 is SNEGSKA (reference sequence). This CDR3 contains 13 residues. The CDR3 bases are TGCAGTGCTCCGGCGAGAGCGGGAGACGAGCAGTACTTC. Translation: CSAPARAGDEQYF.

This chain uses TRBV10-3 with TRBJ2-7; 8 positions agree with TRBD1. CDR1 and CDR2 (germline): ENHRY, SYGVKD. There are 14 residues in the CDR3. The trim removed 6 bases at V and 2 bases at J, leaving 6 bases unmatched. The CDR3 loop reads CAISQDRDTYEQYF. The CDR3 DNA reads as TGTGCCATCAGCCAGGACAGGGATACCTACGAGCAGTACTTC.

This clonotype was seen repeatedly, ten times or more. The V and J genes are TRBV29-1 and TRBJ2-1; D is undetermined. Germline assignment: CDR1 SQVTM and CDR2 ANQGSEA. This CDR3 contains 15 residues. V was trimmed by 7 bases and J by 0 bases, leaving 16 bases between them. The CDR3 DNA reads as TGCAGCGCAGTCGGTAGTCCGAGCTCCTACAATGAGCAGTTCTTC. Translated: CSAVGSPSSYNEQFF.

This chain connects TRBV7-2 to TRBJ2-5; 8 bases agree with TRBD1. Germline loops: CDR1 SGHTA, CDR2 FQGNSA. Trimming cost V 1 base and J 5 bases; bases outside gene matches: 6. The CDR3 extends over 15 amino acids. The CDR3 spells CASSLGTGRTETQYF. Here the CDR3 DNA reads TGTGCCAGCAGCTTAGGGACAGGGAGGACGGAGACCCAGTACTTC.